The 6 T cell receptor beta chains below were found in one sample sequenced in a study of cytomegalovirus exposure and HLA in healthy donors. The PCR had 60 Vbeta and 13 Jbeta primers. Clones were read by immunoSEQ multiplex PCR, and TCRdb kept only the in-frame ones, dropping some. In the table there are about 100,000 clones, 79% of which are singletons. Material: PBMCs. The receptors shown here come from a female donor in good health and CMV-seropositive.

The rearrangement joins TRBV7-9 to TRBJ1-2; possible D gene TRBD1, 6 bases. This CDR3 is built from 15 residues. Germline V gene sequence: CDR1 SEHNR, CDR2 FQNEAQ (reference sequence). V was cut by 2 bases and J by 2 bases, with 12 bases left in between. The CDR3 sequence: CASSLQAGANYGYTF. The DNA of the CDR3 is TGTGCCAGCAGCTTACAGGCAGGGGCGAACTATGGCTACACCTTC.

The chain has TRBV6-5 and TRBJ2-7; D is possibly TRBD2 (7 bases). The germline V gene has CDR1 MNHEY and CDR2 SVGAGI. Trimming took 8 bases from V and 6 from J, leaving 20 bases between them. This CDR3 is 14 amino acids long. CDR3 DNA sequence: TGTGCCAGCTTGCCCCGGGGGGCGAACTCCGAGCAGTACTTC. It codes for CASLPRGANSEQYF.

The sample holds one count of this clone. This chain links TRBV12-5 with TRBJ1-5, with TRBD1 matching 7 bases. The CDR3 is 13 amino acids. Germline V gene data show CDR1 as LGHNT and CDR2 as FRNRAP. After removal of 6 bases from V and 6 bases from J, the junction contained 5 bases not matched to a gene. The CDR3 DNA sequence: TGTGCTAGTGGCCCGCGGGACAGTCAGCCCCAGCATTTT. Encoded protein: CASGPRDSQPQHF.

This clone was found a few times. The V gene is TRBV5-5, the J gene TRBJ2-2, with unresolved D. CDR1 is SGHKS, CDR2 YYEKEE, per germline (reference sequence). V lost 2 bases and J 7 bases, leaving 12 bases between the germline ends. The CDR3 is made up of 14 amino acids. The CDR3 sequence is CASSLQVAGGELFF. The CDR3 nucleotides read TGTGCCAGCAGCTTACAAGTAGCTGGCGGGGAGCTGTTTTTT. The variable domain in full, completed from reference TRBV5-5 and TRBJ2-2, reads DAGVTQSPTHLIKTRGQQVTLRCSPISGHKSVSWYQQVLGQGPQFIFQYYEKEERGRGNFPDRFSARQFPNYSSELNVNALLLGDSALYLCASSLQVAGGELFFGEGSRLTVL.

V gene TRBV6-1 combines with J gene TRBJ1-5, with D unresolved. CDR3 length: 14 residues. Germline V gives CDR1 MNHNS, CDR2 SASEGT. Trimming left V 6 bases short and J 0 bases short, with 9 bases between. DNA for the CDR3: TGTGCCAGCAGCCCCTATGCTAGCAATCAGCCCCAGCATTTT. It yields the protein CASSPYASNQPQHF.

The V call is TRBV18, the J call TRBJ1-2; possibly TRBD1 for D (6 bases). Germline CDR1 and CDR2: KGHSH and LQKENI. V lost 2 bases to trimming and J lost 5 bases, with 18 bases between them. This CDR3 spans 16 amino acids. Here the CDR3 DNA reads TGTGCCAGCTCACCAATCCCGGGACAAGCTTCATATGGCTACACCTTC. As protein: CASSPIPGQASYGYTF.